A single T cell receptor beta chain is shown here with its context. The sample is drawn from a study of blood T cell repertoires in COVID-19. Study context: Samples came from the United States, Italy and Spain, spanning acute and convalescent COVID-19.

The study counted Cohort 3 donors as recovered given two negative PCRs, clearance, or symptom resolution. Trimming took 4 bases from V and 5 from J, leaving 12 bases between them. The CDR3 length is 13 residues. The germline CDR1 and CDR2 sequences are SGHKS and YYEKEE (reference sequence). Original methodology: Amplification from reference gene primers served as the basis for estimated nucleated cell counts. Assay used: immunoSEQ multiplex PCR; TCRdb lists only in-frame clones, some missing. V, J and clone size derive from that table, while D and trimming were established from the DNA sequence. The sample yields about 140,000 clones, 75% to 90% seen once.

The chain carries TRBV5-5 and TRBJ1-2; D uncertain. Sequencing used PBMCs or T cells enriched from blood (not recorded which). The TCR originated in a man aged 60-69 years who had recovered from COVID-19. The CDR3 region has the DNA TGTGCCAGCAGCCCGGCGGGCCTTTATGGCTACACCTTC. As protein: CASSPAGLYGYTF.